The present T cell receptor beta chain was sequenced within a study of PD-1 blockade in classical Hodgkin lymphoma (dated by TCRdb to the early 2020s). Notes on the research overall: Nivolumab dosing was 3 mg/kg intravenously every 2 weeks, continuing until either disease progression or unacceptable toxicity. A peripheral blood immune signature of response to PD-1 blockade in classical Hodgkin lymphoma was defined using TCR beta sequencing and CyTOF. Paper-wide results and their limitations: Lower diversity was seen in patients whose nivolumab began less than 1 year after ASCT, and these patients were left out of later analyses so that immune reconstitution would not confound the results. Newly diagnosed patients were reported to have lower baseline TCR diversity than healthy donors, and relapsed/refractory patients were reported to have lower baseline TCR diversity still. Baseline diversity similar to that of newly diagnosed patients was observed in trial patients achieving complete response, whereas significantly lower diversity was observed in partial responders and progressors. A significant rise by C4D1 was seen in CD4+ but not CD8+ TCR diversity (p=0.0027 vs p=0.16), with the rise being most apparent in complete responders (p=0.02). Only a single clinical trial cohort was studied, and what caused the repertoire differences, possibly disease activity or prior therapy, remained undefined.

Sample time point, as interpreted from the label and publication: cycle 1 day 1 (C1D1), immediately before nivolumab initiation. Every trial patient had relapsed after autologous stem cell transplantation, and cohorts A, B and C differed in prior brentuximab vedotin exposure. Magnetic negative selection with a Miltenyi CD8+ T cell isolation kit was used to purify CD8+ T cells from thawed PBMCs. The trial cohort was composed of about 58 patients with relapsed/refractory classical Hodgkin lymphoma, for whom complete response, partial response or progressive disease was recorded as best overall response. Single-agent nivolumab was administered to trial patients in the multi-cohort phase II CheckMate 205 trial. An independent review committee assessed best overall response by applying the 2007 International Working Group response criteria. Trial PBMCs were obtained immediately prior to nivolumab initiation (C1D1) and on therapy at cycle 2 day 1 and cycle 4 day 1. After peripheral blood was drawn into 8 mL Vacutainer Cell Preparation Tubes, PBMCs were isolated by centrifugation and then cryopreserved. Purified CD4+ and CD8+ fractions were generated only in cases for which an additional PBMC sample was available. Magnetically labelled cells were removed on LS columns in a quadroMACS separator, and the flow-through was retained as the purified fraction.

Genomic DNA was extracted with the Qiagen DNeasy kit from unsorted PBMCs and from negatively selected CD4+ and CD8+ fractions. TCR beta CDR3 regions were amplified by immunoSEQ multiplex PCR using primers annealing to V and J segments. A synthetic immune receptor repertoire was used to minimize amplification bias, and any residual bias was removed computationally once sequencing was done. The authors processed their data as follows. Repertoire diversity was quantified as the Shannon entropy index using custom Python scripts. Unsorted, CD4+ and CD8+ repertoires were analyzed separately, except in combined analyses where CD4+ and CD8+ sequences were merged in silico. Clonal expansion was defined as at least a 2-fold frequency increase after treatment relative to C1D1, with a pseudocount of 0.5 for undetected baseline clones. Clones with 0 or 1 copy at C1D1 were classified as singleton clones, and clones with 2 or more copies were classified as non-singleton clones. Clones expanded in unsorted samples were annotated as CD4+, CD8+ or unknown by matching protein sequences in sorted samples from the same patient. Wilcoxon tests on paired samples were used to test changes in diversity from C1D1 to C4D1. TCRdb holds this immuneACCESS table with in-frame rearrangements only. Some clones are missing; in checked studies, unresolved V genes explain under half, and the rest has no known cause. V and J calls plus clone size are reproduced from that table; the DNA served to infer D and trimming. The sample table records roughly 28,000 clones; almost 90% of these occur just once. The ten largest make up around 6.7% of the sample.

To note about this clone: Which antigen it targets is not known. Nothing much larger sits one base from this clone, and base qualities are not available.

V drops 0 bases and J drops 6 bases, leaving 18 bases in between. CDR3 length: 17 amino acids, cysteine to phenylalanine. This entry keeps only the CDR3 DNA: 51 bases, framed from base 1. In the germline V gene, CDR1 corresponds to MNHNS and CDR2 to SASEGT. Recombination linked TRBV6-1 to TRBJ2-4, with the D call perhaps TRBD1 or TRBD2, as 5 bases match in each case. This clonotype was obtained from a human donor with classical Hodgkin lymphoma. Source: CD8+ T cells from blood, taken at baseline. The nucleotide sequence is given as TGTGCCAGCAGTGAAGCGGGGCCGGGATTTCTCTTAAACATTCAGTACTTC. It specifies CASSEAGPGFLLNIQYF.